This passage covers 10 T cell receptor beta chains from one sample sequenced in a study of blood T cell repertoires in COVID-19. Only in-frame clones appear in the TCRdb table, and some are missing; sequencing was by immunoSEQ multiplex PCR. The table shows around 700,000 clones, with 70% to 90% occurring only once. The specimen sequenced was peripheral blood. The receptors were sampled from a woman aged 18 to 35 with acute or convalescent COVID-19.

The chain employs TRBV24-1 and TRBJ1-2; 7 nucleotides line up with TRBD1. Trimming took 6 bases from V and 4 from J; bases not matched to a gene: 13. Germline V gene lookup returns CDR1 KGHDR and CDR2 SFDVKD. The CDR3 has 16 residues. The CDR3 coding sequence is TGTGCCACCAGTCTAGGGACAGCCACATTTAGCTATGGCTACACCTTC. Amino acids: CATSLGTATFSYGYTF.

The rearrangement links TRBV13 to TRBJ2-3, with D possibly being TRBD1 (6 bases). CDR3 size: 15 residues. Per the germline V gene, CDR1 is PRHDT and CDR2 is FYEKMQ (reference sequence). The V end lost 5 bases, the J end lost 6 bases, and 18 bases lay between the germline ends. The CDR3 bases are TGTGCCAGCAGCCAGAATGCGGTGGGGGCGGATACGCAGTATTTT. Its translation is CASSQNAVGADTQYF.

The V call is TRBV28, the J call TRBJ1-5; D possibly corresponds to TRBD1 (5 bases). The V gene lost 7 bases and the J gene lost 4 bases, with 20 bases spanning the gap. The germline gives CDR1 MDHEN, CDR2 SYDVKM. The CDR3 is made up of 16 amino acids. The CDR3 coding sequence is TGTGCCAGCACCGTAGGAGGGGCGGGTGGGAATCAGCCCCAGCATTTT. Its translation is CASTVGGAGGNQPQHF.

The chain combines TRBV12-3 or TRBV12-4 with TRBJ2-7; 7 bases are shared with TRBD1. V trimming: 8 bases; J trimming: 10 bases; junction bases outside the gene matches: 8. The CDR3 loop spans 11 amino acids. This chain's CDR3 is CASERQGRQYF. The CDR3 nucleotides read TGTGCCAGCGAACGACAGGGTCGTCAGTACTTC.

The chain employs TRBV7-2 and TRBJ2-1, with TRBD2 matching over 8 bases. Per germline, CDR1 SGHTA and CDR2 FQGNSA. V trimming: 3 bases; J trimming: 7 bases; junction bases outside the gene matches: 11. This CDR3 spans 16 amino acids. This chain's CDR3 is CASSLGFSGGINEQFF. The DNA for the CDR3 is TGTGCCAGCAGCTTGGGCTTCAGCGGGGGAATTAATGAGCAGTTCTTC.

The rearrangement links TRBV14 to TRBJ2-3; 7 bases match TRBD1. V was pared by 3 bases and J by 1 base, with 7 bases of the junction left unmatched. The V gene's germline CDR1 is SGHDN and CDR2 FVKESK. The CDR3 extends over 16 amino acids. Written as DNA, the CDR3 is TGTGCCAGCAGCCATAGACAGGGATTTGGCACAGATACGCAGTATTTT. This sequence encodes CASSHRQGFGTDTQYF.

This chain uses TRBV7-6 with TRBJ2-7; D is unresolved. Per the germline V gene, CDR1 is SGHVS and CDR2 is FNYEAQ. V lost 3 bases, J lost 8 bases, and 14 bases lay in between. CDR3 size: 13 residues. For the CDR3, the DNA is TGTGCCAGCAGCTTGGAAAGGTCGGAGAAGCAGTACTTC. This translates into CASSLERSEKQYF.

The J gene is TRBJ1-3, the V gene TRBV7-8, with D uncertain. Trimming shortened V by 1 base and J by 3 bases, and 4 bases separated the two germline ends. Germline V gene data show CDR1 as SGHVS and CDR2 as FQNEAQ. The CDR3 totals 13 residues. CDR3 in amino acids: CASSLGGGNTIYF. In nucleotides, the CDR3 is TGTGCCAGCAGCTTAGGCGGTGGAAACACCATATATTTT.

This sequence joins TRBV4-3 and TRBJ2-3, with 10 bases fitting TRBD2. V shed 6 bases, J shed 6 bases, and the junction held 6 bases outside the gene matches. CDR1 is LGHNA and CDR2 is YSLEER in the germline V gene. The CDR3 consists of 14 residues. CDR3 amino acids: CASSSGGTIDTQYF. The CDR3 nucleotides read TGCGCCAGCAGTAGCGGGGGGACGATCGATACGCAGTATTTT.

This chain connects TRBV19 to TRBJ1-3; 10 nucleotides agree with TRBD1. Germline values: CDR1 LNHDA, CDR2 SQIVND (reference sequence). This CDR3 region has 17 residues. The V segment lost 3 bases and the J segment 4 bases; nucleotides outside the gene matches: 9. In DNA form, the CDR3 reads TGTGCCAGTAGTATGAACCGAGGGACAGGGGCCGGAAACACCATATATTTT. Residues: CASSMNRGTGAGNTIYF.